The entry below gives a single T cell receptor beta chain sequence along with its context. The CDR3 has 16 amino acids. Trimming took off 0 bases at V and 0 bases at J, with 11 bases between the two ends. Per the germline V gene, CDR1 is MNHEY and CDR2 is SVGAGI. The data belong to a study of PD-1 blockade in classical Hodgkin lymphoma. Some clones are missing from TCRdb's copy, which holds only in-frame ones; the method was immunoSEQ multiplex PCR. This table has roughly 27,000 clones, about 72% appearing once. Regarding time point: cycle 4 day 1 (C4D1), after less than 7 weeks of nivolumab. Patients all relapsed after autologous stem cell transplantation, and there was variation in brentuximab vedotin exposure.

The specimen was peripheral blood mononuclear cells (PBMCs), collected before the fourth cycle of nivolumab. The TCR comes from a human donor with classical Hodgkin lymphoma. The V and J genes are TRBV6-5 and TRBJ1-2; D is unresolved. In DNA, the CDR3 is TGTGCCAGCAGTTACTCGAGCAGGAACGCTAACTATGGCTACACCTTC. Protein product: CASSYSSRNANYGYTF.